Below, 18 T cell receptor beta chains from the same sample are listed, as sequenced in a study of shared clonotypes between healthy human individuals. The data were produced by immunoSEQ multiplex PCR, yet TCRdb's version contains in-frame clones alone and is incomplete. The data show about 680,000 clones, around two thirds seen once. The material sequenced was memory CD4+ T cells sorted from blood. Sample subset: CD45RA-negative fraction. These receptors originate from a young woman in good health.

The CDR3, as DNA: TGCAGTACATCGCCCCAGGCGGGAGTAACAGATACGCAGTATTTT. Its translation is CSTSPQAGVTDTQYF. The chain is built from TRBV29-1 and TRBJ2-3, with TRBD2 identical over 7 bases. CDR1 is SQVTM, CDR2 ANQGSEA, per germline. This CDR3 has 15 amino acids.

The rearrangement joins TRBV15 to TRBJ1-5; D may be TRBD1 (5 bases). V dropped 0 bases and J dropped 1 base, with 7 bases sitting between them. Germline V lookup: CDR1 LNHNV, CDR2 YYDKDF (reference sequence). The CDR3 consists of 15 residues. The CDR3: CATSRDDRSNQPQHF. For the CDR3, the DNA is TGTGCCACCAGCAGAGACGACAGAAGCAATCAGCCCCAGCATTTT. Using reference TRBV15 and TRBJ1-5 for the parts outside the CDR3, the full variable domain is DAMVIQNPRYQVTQFGKPVTLSCSQTLNHNVMYWYQQKSSQAPKLLFHYYDKDFNNEADTPDNFQSRRPNTSFCFLDIRSPGLGDTAMYLCATSRDDRSNQPQHFGDGTRLSIL.

The chain has TRBV10-2 and TRBJ2-7; 8 nucleotides line up with TRBD1. CDR1 is WSHSY, CDR2 SAAADI, per germline. The CDR3 totals 13 residues. V shed 8 bases and J 3 bases; nucleotides not matched to a gene: 6. CDR3 in amino acids: CASQIDRGYEQYF. The CDR3 DNA reads TGCGCCAGCCAAATCGACAGGGGCTACGAGCAGTACTTC.

CDR3 loop: CASSRNRQGSEKLFF. The CDR3 bases are TGTGCCAGCAGCCGTAATAGACAGGGGAGTGAAAAACTGTTTTTT. The chain combines TRBV14 with TRBJ1-4; 8 positions agree with TRBD1. Trimming at V came to 4 bases and at J to 7 bases, leaving 8 bases not matched to a gene. The CDR3 runs 15 residues. Germline V gene lookup returns CDR1 SGHDN and CDR2 FVKESK. The complete variable domain, with remaining parts taken from reference TRBV14 and TRBJ1-4, reads EAGVTQFPSHSVIEKGQTVTLRCDPISGHDNLYWYRRVMGKEIKFLLHFVKESKQDESGMPNNRFLAERTGGTYSTLKVQPAELEDSGVYFCASSRNRQGSEKLFFGSGTQLSVL.

This chain joins TRBV6-6 and TRBJ2-3, with TRBD1 as a possible D gene (6 bases). This CDR3 region has 16 residues. The germline V gene encodes CDR1 MNHNY and CDR2 SVGAGI (reference sequence). Between the trimmed V and J ends, which lost 6 bases and 1 base, there was a span of 17 bases. This CDR3 is CASRPDRSRGTDTQYF. CDR3 sequence (DNA): TGTGCCAGCAGGCCCGACAGGTCGAGGGGCACAGATACGCAGTATTTT.

This clone was detected many times. The gene calls are TRBV9 and TRBJ2-2; TRBD2 matches 14 bases. The CDR3 totals 16 residues. In germline, CDR1 is SGDLS, CDR2 YYNGEE. V lost 4 bases to trimming and J lost 6 bases; unmatched junction nucleotides: 5. The CDR3 loop reads CASSLRLAGGPGELFF. Here the CDR3 DNA reads TGTGCCAGCAGCCTAAGACTAGCGGGAGGGCCCGGGGAGCTGTTTTTT. The full variable domain, rest sourced from reference TRBV9 and TRBJ2-2, is DSGVTQTPKHLITATGQRVTLRCSPRSGDLSVYWYQQSLDQGLQFLIQYYNGEERAKGNILERFSAQQFPDLHSELNLSSLELGDSALYFCASSLRLAGGPGELFFGEGSRLTVL.

This chain joins TRBV5-8 and TRBJ1-1, with D tentatively TRBD1 (6 bases). V lost 1 base to trimming and J lost 4 bases, with 20 bases between them. The germline V gene has CDR1 SGHTS and CDR2 YDEGEE. The CDR3 sequence is 17 residues long. The CDR3 DNA follows: TGTGCCAGCAGCTTGACTGGACAGTCCCAAGGGATCACTGAAGCTTTCTTT. This gives the protein CASSLTGQSQGITEAFF.

The chain links TRBV6-1 to TRBJ1-4; weak D call: TRBD1 (6 bases). The V end was cut by 5 bases, the J end by 8 bases, with 18 bases between. CDR3 length: 15 amino acids. Germline V gene lookup returns CDR1 MNHNS and CDR2 SASEGT. CDR3 in amino acids: CASSPPRGEYEKLFF. As DNA, the CDR3 is TGTGCCAGCAGTCCGCCCAGGGGCGAGTACGAAAAACTGTTTTTT.

A remark on this clone: Distinct nucleotide sequences in the sample also encode this CDR3. V gene TRBV19 combines with J gene TRBJ2-2, with 7 positions matching TRBD1. The V gene's germline CDR1 is LNHDA and CDR2 SQIVND (reference sequence). The CDR3 is made up of 13 amino acids. Trimming at V came to 5 bases and at J to 6 bases, leaving 3 bases not matched to a gene. The CDR3 sequence is CASSATGAGELFF. DNA of the CDR3: TGTGCCAGTAGTGCAACAGGGGCCGGGGAGCTGTTTTTT.

The chain has TRBV6-1 and TRBJ1-2, with D possibly TRBD1 on 6 matching bases. Germline V gene sequence: CDR1 MNHNS, CDR2 SASEGT. Trimming removed 9 bases from V and 4 bases from J, with 12 bases in between. The CDR3 loop spans 12 amino acids. In DNA, the CDR3 is TGTGCCAGTGAGGACAGCACCTATGGCTACACCTTC. This gives the protein CASEDSTYGYTF.

For this clone: Other DNA sequences from this sample encode an identical CDR3 as well. The V and J genes are TRBV28 and TRBJ1-2; no clear D gene. The germline V gene has CDR1 MDHEN and CDR2 SYDVKM. The CDR3 covers 13 residues. Trimming shortened V by 3 bases and J by 4 bases, and 9 bases separated the two germline ends. This CDR3 reads CASSFGGFYGYTF. CDR3 sequence (DNA): TGTGCCAGCAGTTTCGGCGGTTTCTATGGCTACACCTTC.

The genes are TRBV4-1 and TRBJ2-5; TRBD1 matches 8 bases. There are 16 residues in the CDR3. The trim removed 3 bases at V and 6 bases at J, leaving 12 bases unmatched. Looked up from germline, CDR1 is MGHRA and CDR2 is YSYEKL. CDR3 DNA sequence: TGCGCCAGCAGCCACCTAGAATCGGACAGGGAAAAGACCCAGTACTTC. Translated: CASSHLESDREKTQYF.

CDR3 DNA sequence: TGTGCCAGCAGCCGAGCGTGGGACAGGGGGAACTATGGCTACACCTTC. It yields the protein CASSRAWDRGNYGYTF. V usage is TRBV11-3 and J usage is TRBJ1-2; the match to TRBD1 covers 11 bases. CDR1 and CDR2 (germline): SGHNT, YENEEA. This CDR3 has 16 residues. The trim removed 5 bases at V and 2 bases at J, leaving 7 bases unmatched.

On this clone itself: A much larger clone sits a single nucleotide away, making a read error possible. Different DNA sequences within this sample yield the same CDR3. The CDR3 spells CASSLVTSGYNEQFF. The CDR3 DNA reads TGCGCCAGCAGCTTGGTGACTAGCGGCTACAATGAGCAGTTCTTC. The V and J genes are TRBV5-1 and TRBJ2-1; 9 nucleotides line up with TRBD2. The CDR3 runs 15 residues. Germline V gene sequence: CDR1 SGHRS, CDR2 YFSETQ. The trim removed 0 bases at V and 3 bases at J, leaving 1 base unmatched.

The V and J genes are TRBV11-3 and TRBJ2-7; 8 bases agree with TRBD1. This CDR3 comprises 14 residues. CDR1 is SGHNT and CDR2 is YENEEA in the germline V gene. The junction had 5 bases not matched to a gene; V was cut back by 2 bases and J by 5 bases. Written as DNA, the CDR3 is TGTGCCAGCAGCTTATCAGGGGGCAACGACGAGCAGTACTTC. This sequence encodes CASSLSGGNDEQYF.

This clone appeared once. The chain has TRBV18 and TRBJ2-7; weak D call: TRBD1 (5 bases). Trimming took off 3 bases at V and 0 bases at J, with 9 bases between the two ends. In germline, CDR1 is KGHSH, CDR2 LQKENI. CDR3 length: 14 residues. The CDR3 nucleotides read TGTGCCAGCTCACCGGGGCCCAGCTCCTACGAGCAGTACTTC. This encodes CASSPGPSSYEQYF.

The rearrangement joins TRBV4-2 to TRBJ2-7; 8 nucleotides line up with TRBD2. V lost 0 bases to trimming and J lost 5 bases; unmatched junction nucleotides: 18. Germline V gene lookup returns CDR1 LGHNA and CDR2 YNFKEQ. The CDR3 covers 19 residues. The CDR3 region is CASSQDLTVSTGGPHEQYF. The CDR3 DNA sequence: TGTGCCAGCAGCCAAGATCTTACCGTTTCTACGGGAGGGCCCCACGAGCAGTACTTC.

The V call is TRBV11-2, the J call TRBJ2-1, with 13 positions matching TRBD2. CDR1 and CDR2 from the germline V gene are SGHAT and FQNNGV. The CDR3 length is 18 residues. The V gene end was trimmed by 1 base and the J gene end by 9 bases; junction bases not matched to a gene: 12. CDR3 region: CASSLVKPLAGGPGEQFF. CDR3 in DNA: TGTGCCAGCAGCTTAGTTAAGCCACTAGCGGGAGGGCCGGGTGAGCAGTTCTTC. The whole variable domain, filled in from reference TRBV11-2 and TRBJ2-1, reads EAGVAQSPRYKIIEKRQSVAFWCNPISGHATLYWYQQILGQGPKLLIQFQNNGVVDDSQLPKDRFSAERLKGVDSTLKIQPAKLEDSAVYLCASSLVKPLAGGPGEQFFGPGTRLTVL.